The clone carrying this T cell receptor (beta chain) was counted ten times or more. TCRdb reprocessed the reads with MiXCR, giving one entry per CDR3 protein. In the table there are approximately 500,000 distinct CDR3 sequences, more than 15% of which are singletons. The data were taken from a study of T cell repertoires in cytomegalovirus infection. Germline assignment: CDR1 ENHRY and CDR2 SYGVKD. The CDR3 is 16 residues long. J gave up 0 bases and V 7 bases, and 6 bases lay outside the gene matches. V and J are TRBV10-3 and TRBJ2-3; 11 bases align to TRBD2. This receptor was taken from a human donor in good health (CMV status not recorded). Some clones in this sample may be carry-over from other donors' samples. Sequencing used CD8+ T cells from PBMCs. The CDR3 here is CAINVAGGESTDTQYF. CDR3 sequence (DNA): TGTGCCATCAACGTAGCGGGAGGGGAAAGCACAGATACGCAGTATTTT.